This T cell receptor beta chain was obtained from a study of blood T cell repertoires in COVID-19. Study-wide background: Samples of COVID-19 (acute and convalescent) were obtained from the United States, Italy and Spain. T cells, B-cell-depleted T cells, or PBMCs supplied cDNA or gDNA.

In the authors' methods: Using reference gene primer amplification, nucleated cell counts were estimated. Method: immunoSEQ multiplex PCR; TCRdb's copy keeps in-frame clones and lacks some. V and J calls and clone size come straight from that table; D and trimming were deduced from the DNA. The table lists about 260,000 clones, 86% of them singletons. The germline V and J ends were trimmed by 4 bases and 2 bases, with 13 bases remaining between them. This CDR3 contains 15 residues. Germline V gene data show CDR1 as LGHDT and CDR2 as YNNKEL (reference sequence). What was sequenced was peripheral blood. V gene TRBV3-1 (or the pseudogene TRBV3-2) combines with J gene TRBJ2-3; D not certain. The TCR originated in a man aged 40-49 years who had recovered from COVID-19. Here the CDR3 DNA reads TGTGCCAGCAGCCCCTCGCTAGATTACACAGATACGCAGTATTTT. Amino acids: CASSPSLDYTDTQYF.